The sequence of this T cell receptor delta chain was determined in a study of Vδ1+ human thymocytes. Overall study findings and caveats: Thymic TRG and TRD repertoires appeared highly polyclonal, with Gaussian CDR3 length distributions.

In its sample, this clone was seen once. Its specificity is unknown. Extracted RNA was reverse transcribed into cDNA. The CDR3 regions were amplified by multiplex PCR from V-gene primers to a constant-region primer. TCRdb fed the multiplex PCR reads into CATT to redo clone calling. The table has 45,000 to 60,000 delta-chain clones, about 14% seen once. V was clipped by 3 bases and J by 0 bases, with 38 bases between them. This CDR3 contains 24 residues. In germline, CDR1 is TSWWSYY, CDR2 QGS. The TCR was taken from a girl younger than two who had congenital heart surgery. Material: Vdelta1+ gamma-delta thymocytes from the thymus. Subset noted: FACS-sorted CD3+ TCRalphabeta- TCRVdelta1+ TCRVdelta2- thymocytes. This chain joins TRDV1 and TRDJ1, with D possibly matching TRDD2 (5 bases). CDR3 protein: CALGDPVLFQGLATTRDYTDKLIF. CDR3 DNA: TGTGCTCTTGGGGACCCGGTCCTATTTCAAGGGTTGGCAACTACTCGCGACTACACCGATAAACTCATCTTT.